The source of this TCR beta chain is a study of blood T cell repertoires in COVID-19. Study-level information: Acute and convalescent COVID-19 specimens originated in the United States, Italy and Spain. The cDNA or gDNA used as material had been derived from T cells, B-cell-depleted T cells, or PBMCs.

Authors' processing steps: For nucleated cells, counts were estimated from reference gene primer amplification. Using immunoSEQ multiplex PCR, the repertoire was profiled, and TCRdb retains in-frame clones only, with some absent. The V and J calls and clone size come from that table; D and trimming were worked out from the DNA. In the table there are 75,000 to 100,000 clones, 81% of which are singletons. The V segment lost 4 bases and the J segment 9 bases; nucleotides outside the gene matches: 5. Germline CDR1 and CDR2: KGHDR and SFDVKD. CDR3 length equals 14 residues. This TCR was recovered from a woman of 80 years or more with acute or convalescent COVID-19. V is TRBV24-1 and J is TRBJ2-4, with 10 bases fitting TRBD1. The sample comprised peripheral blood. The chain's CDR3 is CATSEGQGGGIQYF. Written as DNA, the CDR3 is TGTGCCACCAGTGAAGGACAGGGGGGAGGCATTCAGTACTTC.